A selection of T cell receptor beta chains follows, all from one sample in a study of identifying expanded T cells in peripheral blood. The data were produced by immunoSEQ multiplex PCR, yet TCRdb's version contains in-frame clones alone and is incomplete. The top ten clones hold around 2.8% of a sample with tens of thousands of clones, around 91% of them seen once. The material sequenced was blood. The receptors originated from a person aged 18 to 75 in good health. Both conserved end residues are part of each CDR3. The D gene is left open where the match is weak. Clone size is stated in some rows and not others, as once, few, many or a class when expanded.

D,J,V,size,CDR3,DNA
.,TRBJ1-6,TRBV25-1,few,CASSVSIGALHF,TGTGCCAGCAGTGTCTCCATCGGGGCCCTCCACTTT
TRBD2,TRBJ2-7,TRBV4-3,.,CASSQDVGLGEQYF,TGCGCCAGCAGCCAAGATGTCGGACTAGGCGAGCAGTACTTC
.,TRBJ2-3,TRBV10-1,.,CASSEGAGRAYSTDTQYF,TGCGCCAGCAGTGAAGGGGCAGGCCGAGCTTATAGCACAGATACGCAGTATTTT
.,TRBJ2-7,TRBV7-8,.,CASSLVNGPPSYEQYF,TGTGCCAGCAGCTTAGTGAACGGTCCCCCCTCCTACGAGCAGTACTTC
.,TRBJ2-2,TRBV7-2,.,CASSPPSSRYTGELFF,TGTGCCAGCAGCCCGCCCAGTTCTCGGTACACCGGGGAGCTGTTTTTT
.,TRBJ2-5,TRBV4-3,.,CASSQELQGLETQYF,TGCGCCAGCAGCCAAGAACTACAGGGCCTGGAGACCCAGTACTTC
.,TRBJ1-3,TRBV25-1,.,CASSEDGTEGNTIYF,TGTGCCAGCAGTGAGGATGGGACGGAAGGAAACACCATATATTTT
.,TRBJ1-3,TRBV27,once,CASPRTGSGNTIYF,TGTGCCAGCCCCCGTACGGGCTCTGGAAACACCATATATTTT
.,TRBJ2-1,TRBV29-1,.,CSVEDGGRGYNEQFF,TGCAGCGTTGAAGACGGGGGGCGAGGGTACAATGAGCAGTTCTTC
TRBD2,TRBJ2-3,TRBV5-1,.,CASSLAGVGTDTQYF,TGCGCCAGCAGCCTAGCGGGAGTAGGCACAGATACGCAGTATTTT
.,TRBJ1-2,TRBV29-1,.,CSVGDDSAAYGYTF,TGCAGCGTTGGCGATGATTCAGCAGCCTATGGCTACACCTTC
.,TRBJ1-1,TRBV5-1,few,CASSLVLEGNTEAFF,TGCGCCAGCAGCTTGGTGTTAGAGGGGAACACTGAAGCTTTCTTT
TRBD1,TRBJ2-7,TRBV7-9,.,CASGDSYYEQYF,TGTGCCAGCGGGGACAGCTACTACGAGCAGTACTTC
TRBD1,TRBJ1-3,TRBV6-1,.,CASGQGSSGNTIYF,TGTGCCAGCGGACAGGGTTCCTCTGGAAACACCATATATTTT
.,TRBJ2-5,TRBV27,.,CASSLVWGYQETQYF,TGTGCCAGCAGTTTAGTATGGGGGTACCAAGAGACCCAGTACTTC
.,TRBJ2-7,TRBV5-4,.,CASRPGASGSHEQYF,TGTGCCAGCAGACCGGGGGCTAGCGGTTCCCACGAGCAGTACTTC
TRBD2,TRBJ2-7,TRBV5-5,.,CASSPGGRSSYEQYF,TGTGCCAGCAGCCCGGGAGGCCGGAGCTCCTACGAGCAGTACTTC
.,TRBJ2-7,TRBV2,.,CASTPDPASYEQYF,TGTGCCAGCACCCCGGACCCAGCGAGCTACGAGCAGTACTTC
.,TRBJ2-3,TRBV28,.,CASSTRPRQGDTQYF,TGTGCCAGCAGTACCCGCCCCCGGCAGGGAGATACGCAGTATTTT
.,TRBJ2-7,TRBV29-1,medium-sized,CSVRGGTFHGQYF,TGCAGCGTTAGGGGGGGGACCTTTCACGGGCAGTACTTC
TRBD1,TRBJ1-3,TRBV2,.,CASSPTGTGGNTIYF,TGTGCCAGCAGTCCCACCGGGACAGGGGGTAACACCATATATTTT
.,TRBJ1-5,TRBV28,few,CASRGHIDREPQHF,TGTGCCAGCAGGGGACACATTGATAGAGAGCCCCAGCATTTT
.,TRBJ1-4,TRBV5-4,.,CASSRGIGGGEKLFF,TGTGCCAGCAGCAGGGGTATTGGGGGCGGGGAAAAACTGTTTTTT
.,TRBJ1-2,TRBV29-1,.,CSVVEQAGFGYTF,TGCAGCGTTGTGGAACAAGCGGGATTCGGCTACACCTTC
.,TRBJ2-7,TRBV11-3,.,CASSLLRLVSRYEQYF,TGTGCCAGCAGCCTCCTGAGACTAGTTTCCCGCTACGAGCAGTACTTC
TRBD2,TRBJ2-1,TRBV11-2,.,CASSLRRGGSYNEQFF,TGTGCCAGCAGCTTAAGACGGGGGGGTTCCTACAATGAGCAGTTCTTC
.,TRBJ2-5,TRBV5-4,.,CASSFASVPETQYF,TGTGCCAGCAGCTTCGCTAGCGTACCGGAGACCCAGTACTTC
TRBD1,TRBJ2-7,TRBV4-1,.,CASSQESTAAGGYEQYF,TGCGCCAGCAGCCAAGAGAGTACCGCGGCAGGGGGCTACGAGCAGTACTTC
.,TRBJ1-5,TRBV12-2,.,CASRYQGSNQPQHF,TGTGCAAGTCGCTACCAAGGCTCCAATCAGCCCCAGCATTTT
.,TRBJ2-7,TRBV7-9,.,CASSLAGAGNEQYF,TGTGCCAGCAGCTTAGCAGGGGCGGGGAACGAGCAGTACTTC
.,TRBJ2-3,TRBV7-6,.,CASSRGGTDTQYF,TGTGCCAGCTCGAGGGGGGGGACAGATACGCAGTATTTT
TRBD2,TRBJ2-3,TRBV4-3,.,CASSHISGGTSTDTQYF,TGCGCCAGCAGCCATATTAGCGGGGGTACTAGCACAGATACGCAGTATTTT
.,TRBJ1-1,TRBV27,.,CASSRSPGSIPEAFF,TGTGCCAGCAGTAGGTCGCCAGGGAGCATACCTGAAGCTTTCTTT
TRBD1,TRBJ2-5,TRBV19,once,CASTGGSETQYF,TGTGCCAGCACAGGGGGCTCAGAGACCCAGTACTTC
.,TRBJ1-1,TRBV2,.,CASRKSLGPLFVF,TGTGCCAGCAGGAAGTCCTTAGGCCCCCTTTTCGTCTTT
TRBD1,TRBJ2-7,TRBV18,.,CASSPRSSGTGSYEQYF,TGTGCCAGCTCACCCCGCAGTTCCGGGACAGGATCCTACGAGCAGTACTTC
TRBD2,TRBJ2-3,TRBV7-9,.,CASSGLAGGPTDTQYF,TGTGCCAGCAGCGGACTAGCGGGAGGGCCAACAGATACGCAGTATTTT
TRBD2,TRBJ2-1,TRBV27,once,CASSTSGTYNEQFF,TGTGCCAGCAGTACTAGCGGGACCTACAATGAGCAGTTCTTC
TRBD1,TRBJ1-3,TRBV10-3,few,CAIQQGSGNTIYF,TGTGCCATCCAACAGGGGAGCGGAAACACCATATATTTT
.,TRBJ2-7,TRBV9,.,CASSPAGGEQYF,TGTGCCAGCAGCCCGGCAGGAGGCGAGCAGTACTTC
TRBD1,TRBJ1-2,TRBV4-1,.,CASSQEKWDSRRGYTF,TGCGCCAGCAGCCAAGAGAAATGGGACAGCCGTAGGGGCTACACCTTC